These T cell receptor beta chains were read from a single sample in a study of molecular identifiers for immune sequencing clone quantification. TCRdb itself ran the PCR reads through MiXCR, one entry per CDR3 protein. Of 10,000 or so distinct CDR3 sequences listed, under 25% are singletons. Input material: naive CD8+ T cells from blood, with Jurkat cell RNA spiked in. The receptors stem from a human donor in good health. Some libraries in this study had Jurkat cell RNA spiked in. CDR3s include the opening cysteine and the closing phenylalanine or tryptophan. D genes are given only for firm matches. Rows may omit the clone size; those that give it use once, few, many or a size class.

V,size,D,J,DNA,CDR3
TRBV7-9,once,-,TRBJ2-7,TGTGCCAGCAGCTTAGGGTCGGGCGAGCAGTGCTTC,CASSLGSGEQCF
TRBV12-3/TRBV12-4,medium-sized,-,TRBJ2-5,TGTGCCAGCAGTTTATTGGGGGGGCAGTACCAAGAGACCCAGTACTTC,CASSLLGGQYQETQYF
TRBV28,medium-sized,-,TRBJ1-1,TGTGCCAGCAGTTTATATAGGGGGGCAGGCCCTAACACTGAAGCTTTCTTT,CASSLYRGAGPNTEAFF
TRBV19,many,-,TRBJ2-7,TGTGCCAGTAGTATCGGCGCCCCGGGCGAGCAGTACTTC,CASSIGAPGEQYF
TRBV12-5,-,-,TRBJ1-1,TGTGCTAGTGGTTTAGGAGGGGCGACTGAAGCTTTCTTT,CASGLGGATEAFF
TRBV6-2/TRBV6-3,medium-sized,-,TRBJ1-5,TGTGCCAGCAGTTACATCGCAGGCCACTCGCCACGCTTCAATCAGCCCCAGCATTTT,CASSYIAGHSPRFNQPQHF
TRBV6-5,medium-sized,-,TRBJ2-7,TGTGCCAGCAGTATTAGCTCCCCTCTCGGCGAGCAGTACTTC,CASSISSPLGEQYF
TRBV4-1,many,TRBD1,TRBJ1-2,TGCGCCAGCAGCCTAGGGGGCGAAAGGGGCTATGGCTACACCTTC,CASSLGGERGYGYTF
TRBV7-9,-,-,TRBJ2-7,TGTGCCAGCAGCTTAGGCCCGGGGCCGGACGAGCAGTACTTC,CASSLGPGPDEQYF
TRBV4-1,-,TRBD2,TRBJ2-7,TGCGCCAGCAGCCAAACCGCGGGGGGGGTGGGCGAGCAGTACTTC,CASSQTAGGVGEQYF
TRBV30,-,-,TRBJ1-6,TGTGCCTGGAGCCCCAGGGAGAACTCTAATTCACCCCTCCACTTT,CAWSPRENSNSPLHF
TRBV4-3,few,-,TRBJ2-2,TGCGCCAGCAGCCAAGACGGAGAATGGGAGCTGTTTTTT,CASSQDGEWELFF
TRBV30,-,-,TRBJ2-7,TGTGCCTGGCGCCCGGCCGGGGGCGCGCAGTACTTC,CAWRPAGGAQYF
TRBV9,many,TRBD2,TRBJ2-3,TGTGCCAGCAGGTCCGGGGGGGCGGATACGCAGTATTTT,CASRSGGADTQYF
TRBV27,medium-sized,-,TRBJ2-7,TGTGCCAGCAGTTTAGGACAGAGGTACGAGCAGTACTTC,CASSLGQRYEQYF
TRBV28,-,TRBD2,TRBJ2-2,TGTGCCAGCAGTCTGGGGGGGGGGGACCCCGGGGAGCTGTTTTTT,CASSLGGGDPGELFF
TRBV29-1,many,TRBD1,TRBJ2-2,TGCAGCGTTCGGACAGGGAACACCGGGGAGCTGTTTTTT,CSVRTGNTGELFF
TRBV28,-,-,TRBJ1-5,TGTGCCAGCAGGCCGGGAGCTTGGCAGCCCCAGCATTTT,CASRPGAWQPQHF
TRBV10-3,few,-,TRBJ2-7,TGTGCCATCAGTGAGACCGGGTACTCCCAAAGGGGCGAGCAGTACTTC,CAISETGYSQRGEQYF
TRBV5-4,few,TRBD1,TRBJ1-1,TGTGCCAGCAGCTTGGAAGGGGGCCTGAACACTGAAGCTTTCTTT,CASSLEGGLNTEAFF
TRBV6-2/TRBV6-3,-,-,TRBJ2-2,TGTGCCAGCAGTTACCACCCAAACACCGGGGGGCTGTTTTTT,CASSYHPNTGGLFF
TRBV19,-,-,TRBJ1-6,TGTGCCAGTAGTACCTACGGGGGCTCGGGATCACCCCTCCACTTT,CASSTYGGSGSPLHF
TRBV7-6,many,TRBD2,TRBJ2-2,TGTGCCAGCAGCTTAGAACTAGCGGGAGTTTCCGGGGAGCTGTTTTTT,CASSLELAGVSGELFF
TRBV28,medium-sized,TRBD2,TRBJ2-3,TGTGCCAGCAGTATACGACTAGCGACGAGCGGAGATACGCAGTATTTT,CASSIRLATSGDTQYF
TRBV12-3/TRBV12-4,few,-,TRBJ2-5,TGTGCCAGCAGTAATTCAGAGACCCAGTACTTC,CASSNSETQYF
TRBV20-1,medium-sized,TRBD1,TRBJ2-7,TGCAGTGCGCCCGGGACAGGGGGCTACGAGCAGTACTTC,CSAPGTGGYEQYF
TRBV7-2,medium-sized,-,TRBJ1-1,TGTGCCAGCAGCTTAGCACTGACCATGAACACTGAAGCTTTCTTT,CASSLALTMNTEAFF
TRBV7-9,once,-,TRBJ2-2,TGTGCCAGCAGCGGAACCGGGGGGCTGTTTTTT,CASSGTGGLFF
TRBV27,many,TRBD2,TRBJ2-2,TGTGCCAGCAGTTCCGGGGGGACTAGCGCCTTGGCCGGGGAGCTGTTTTTT,CASSSGGTSALAGELFF
TRBV27,-,TRBD1,TRBJ1-1,TGTGCCAGCAGTTTAGACAGGGGATACGGCACTGAAGCTTTCTTT,CASSLDRGYGTEAFF
TRBV3-1,medium-sized,-,TRBJ2-4,TGTGCCAGCAGCCCCCGGCAAGCCAAAAACATTCAGTACTTC,CASSPRQAKNIQYF
TRBV27,many,TRBD2,TRBJ2-3,TGTGCCAGCAGTTTAATCCCTAGCGGGGGCACAGATACGCAGTATTTT,CASSLIPSGGTDTQYF
TRBV6-2/TRBV6-3,few,-,TRBJ1-5,TGTGCCAGCAGTTTAGGGGCATCCGGGCAGCCCCAGCATTTT,CASSLGASGQPQHF
TRBV14,many,TRBD1,TRBJ2-3,TGTGCCAGCAGCCAAGATCGGGGACAGGGAACGACAGATACGCAGTATTTT,CASSQDRGQGTTDTQYF
TRBV4-2,-,-,TRBJ2-6,TGTGCCAGCAGCCAAACCAAATTCCCGGGGTCAGGGGCCAACGTCCTGACTTTC,CASSQTKFPGSGANVLTF
TRBV9,-,TRBD1,TRBJ2-1,TGTGCCAGCAGCGTAGCTCTGACAGGGGGTAACAATGAGCAGTTCTTC,CASSVALTGGNNEQFF
TRBV7-9,many,-,TRBJ2-7,TGTGCCAGCTCTGGAGGGCTAAGCTTCTACGAGCAGTACTTC,CASSGGLSFYEQYF
TRBV28,many,TRBD2,TRBJ2-1,TGTGCCAGCAGTCCTAGACTAGCGCGCTACAATGAGCAGTTCTTC,CASSPRLARYNEQFF
TRBV27,few,-,TRBJ1-2,TGTGCCAGCAGTTTAGGGGCAGGGGCAAACTATGGCTACACCTTC,CASSLGAGANYGYTF
TRBV7-9,many,TRBD1,TRBJ2-1,TGTGCCAGCAGCGACTCGACAGGGTCTTTCCTATACAATGAGCAGTTCTTC,CASSDSTGSFLYNEQFF
TRBV6-2/TRBV6-3,medium-sized,TRBD2,TRBJ2-1,TGTGCCAGCAGTTACGGCGGGGGGGGGAATGAGCAGTTCTTC,CASSYGGGGNEQFF
TRBV4-3,medium-sized,-,TRBJ1-1,TGCGCCAGCAGCCAAGTAAGGATCGAAGGCACTGAAGCTTTCTTT,CASSQVRIEGTEAFF
TRBV5-6,few,TRBD1,TRBJ2-3,TGTGCCAGCAGCGACTCTGGGACAGGGGAGGATACGCAGTATTTT,CASSDSGTGEDTQYF
TRBV10-3,-,-,TRBJ2-7,TGTGCCATCACCGACACGGGTGGTGGGTACGAGCAGTACTTC,CAITDTGGGYEQYF
TRBV4-3,-,-,TRBJ2-1,TGCGCCAGCAGCCAAGATCGAGCCCCTCTCGGCGTCTACAATGAGCAGTTCTTC,CASSQDRAPLGVYNEQFF
TRBV4-2,medium-sized,-,TRBJ2-6,TGTGCCAGCAGCCGATGGTCTATAGCTGGGGCCAACGTCCTGACTTTC,CASSRWSIAGANVLTF
TRBV28,medium-sized,-,TRBJ2-7,TGTGCCAGCAGTTTAATCAGGTTGAGCTCCTACGAGCAGTACTTC,CASSLIRLSSYEQYF
TRBV10-3,-,TRBD1,TRBJ1-5,TGTGCCATCAGTGAGTTTGACAGGGGGTCCCCGAATCAGCCCCAGCAGTTT,CAISEFDRGSPNQPQQF
TRBV11-2,medium-sized,-,TRBJ2-3,TGTGCCAGCAGCTCCCCCTTGGGACGCACAGATACGCAGTATTTT,CASSSPLGRTDTQYF
TRBV29-1,-,-,TRBJ2-3,TGCAGCGTTGATCCCAGAACGCCTGGCACAGTCCCCCACACAGATACGCAGTATTTT,CSVDPRTPGTVPHTDTQYF
TRBV9,medium-sized,TRBD1,TRBJ2-7,TGTGCCAGCAGCCCATCTGGGACAGCTCATTTCTACGAGCAGTACTTC,CASSPSGTAHFYEQYF
TRBV4-1,medium-sized,-,TRBJ2-3,TGCGCCAGCAGCCAAGTGTTTCAGGGAGCAGATACGCAGTATTTT,CASSQVFQGADTQYF
TRBV19,-,-,TRBJ1-1,TGTGCCAGTAGTATTGAAGTCGACCCAGCCGCTGAAGCTTTCTTT,CASSIEVDPAAEAFF
TRBV19,many,TRBD1,TRBJ2-1,TGTGCCAGTAGTATTTTTACAGGGGTTTACCATGAGCAGTTCTTC,CASSIFTGVYHEQFF
TRBV7-9,medium-sized,TRBD1,TRBJ1-5,TGTGCCAGCAGCCCTATTCCCGGGACAGGGAGGAATCAGCCCCAGCATTTT,CASSPIPGTGRNQPQHF